Listed here is a single T cell receptor beta chain. J lost 8 bases, V lost 6 bases, and 12 bases had no gene match. Per germline, CDR1 SEHNR and CDR2 FQNEAQ (reference sequence). The CDR3 covers 15 residues. Profiled with immunoSEQ multiplex PCR; TCRdb holds only in-frame clones, not every one. The profile shows about 270,000 clones, more than 80% of them singletons. This sample was taken from a study of blood T cell repertoires in COVID-19. The sequence was obtained from a woman aged 18-35 years who had recovered from COVID-19. The specimen sequenced was PBMCs or T cells enriched from blood (not recorded which). The J gene is TRBJ1-4, the V gene TRBV7-9, with 7 bases matching TRBD1. CDR3 bases: TGTGCCAGCAGACAGAGGACAGGCGACTTGGAAAAACTGTTTTTT. Translation: CASRQRTGDLEKLFF.